This TCR beta chain was identified during a study of blood T cell repertoires in COVID-19. Data came from immunoSEQ multiplex PCR; TCRdb stores just in-frame clones and leaves some out. Of 200,000 to 250,000 clones listed, around 90% are singletons. Per germline, CDR1 ENHRY and CDR2 SYGVKD. J lost 5 bases, V lost 6 bases, and 6 bases had no gene match. The CDR3 loop spans 15 amino acids. The sequenced sample was peripheral blood. The receptor was isolated from a man between 18 and 35 years old with active or convalescent COVID-19. V usage is TRBV10-3 and J usage is TRBJ1-6, with 8 positions matching TRBD1. CDR3 in DNA: TGTGCCATCAGGACGTCGACAGGGGATAATTCACCCCTCCACTTT. This translates into CAIRTSTGDNSPLHF.